Below, 25 T cell receptor beta chains from the same sample are listed, as sequenced in a study of T-cell reconstitution after alpha-beta-depleted transplantation in children. During its preparation, the TCRbeta library received unique molecular identifiers. Via MiXCR, TCRdb re-called the PCR reads, giving one row per CDR3 protein. This sample has more than 500,000 distinct CDR3 sequences, with roughly 10% found just once. The specimen was PBMCs, mostly from graft donor cells, collected 180 days after TCRalphabeta/CD19-depleted stem cell transplant. The origin of the receptors is a female patient between 2 and 10 years old who had a stem cell transplant for aplastic anemia, so the T cells may come from the graft donor.

This clonotype has a handful of counts. The V gene is TRBV5-1, the J gene TRBJ2-1; D is uncertain. Germline values: CDR1 SGHRS, CDR2 YFSETQ. The V end lost 5 bases, the J end lost 0 bases, and 12 bases lay between the germline ends. The CDR3 has 15 residues. CDR3 protein: CASRAPPSSYNEQFF. The DNA for the CDR3 is TGCGCCAGCAGGGCCCCCCCGAGCTCCTACAATGAGCAGTTCTTC.

The rearrangement joins TRBV4-2 to TRBJ2-7, with D uncertain. Germline V gives CDR1 LGHNA, CDR2 YNFKEQ. The CDR3 extends over 17 amino acids. Trimming pared 0 bases from V and 2 bases from J, leaving 17 bases between. The CDR3 here is CASSQDVGPPWTYEQYF. The CDR3 DNA reads TGTGCCAGCAGCCAAGATGTCGGGCCTCCGTGGACCTACGAGCAGTACTTC.

The rearrangement links TRBV14 to TRBJ1-1, with D unresolved. With 0 bases removed from V and 1 base from J, the gap between germline ends came to 9 bases. The CDR3 extends over 15 amino acids. The germline gives CDR1 SGHDN, CDR2 FVKESK. CDR3 in amino acids: CASSQEPLPNTEAFF. The CDR3 nucleotides are TGTGCCAGCAGCCAAGAACCCCTCCCGAACACTGAAGCTTTCTTT.

This clonotype showed up many times. The rearrangement links TRBV5-1 to TRBJ2-5, with 12 nucleotides matching TRBD2. V trimming: 4 bases; J trimming: 5 bases; junction bases outside the gene matches: 9. Germline V gene data show CDR1 as SGHRS and CDR2 as YFSETQ. The CDR3 has 16 residues. The CDR3 region is CASSATSGRRDETQYF. The CDR3 DNA sequence: TGCGCCAGCAGCGCCACTAGCGGGAGGCGAGATGAGACCCAGTACTTC.

V usage is TRBV30 and J usage is TRBJ1-4; D unresolved. In germline, CDR1 is GTSNPN, CDR2 SVGIG (reference sequence). CDR3 length: 13 residues. Trimming shortened V by 5 bases and J by 4 bases, and 11 bases separated the two germline ends. The DNA of the CDR3 is TGTGCCTGGGAGCGGGGTTTTAATGAAAAACTGTTTTTT. It encodes CAWERGFNEKLFF.

This chain connects TRBV15 to TRBJ2-1, with TRBD2 identical over 7 bases. Germline-derived CDR1 and CDR2 are LNHNV and YYDKDF (reference sequence). Unmatched junction bases numbered 8, after V lost 0 bases and J lost 3 bases. This CDR3 contains 17 residues. CDR3 in DNA: TGTGCCACCAGCAGAGATGCTAGCGGAAGATACTACAATGAGCAGTTCTTC. Translating gives CATSRDASGRYYNEQFF. Drawing the rest from reference TRBV15 and TRBJ2-1, the complete variable domain is DAMVIQNPRYQVTQFGKPVTLSCSQTLNHNVMYWYQQKSSQAPKLLFHYYDKDFNNEADTPDNFQSRRPNTSFCFLDIRSPGLGDTAMYLCATSRDASGRYYNEQFFGPGTRLTVL.

The chain recombines TRBV29-1 with TRBJ2-7; D might be TRBD2 (5 bases). CDR3 length: 12 residues. Germline-derived CDR1 and CDR2 are SQVTM and ANQGSEA. With 4 bases removed from V and 6 bases from J, the gap between germline ends came to 13 bases. CDR3 amino acids: CSVVRAEGEQYF. The CDR3 DNA reads TGCAGCGTTGTGCGGGCCGAGGGCGAGCAGTACTTC.

This clonotype has a handful of counts. This rearrangement joins TRBV5-1 to TRBJ1-1; maybe TRBD1 (5 bases). The CDR3 is made up of 14 amino acids. V lost 6 bases and J lost 5, with 17 bases in between. Per germline, CDR1 SGHRS and CDR2 YFSETQ. The DNA for the CDR3 is TGCGCCAGCAATATTGGGGGAAAAGGGACTGAAGCTTTCTTT. Protein product: CASNIGGKGTEAFF.

This clonotype was observed a handful of times. The J gene is TRBJ1-1, the V gene TRBV7-8; D remains unclear. The CDR3 sequence is 15 residues long. Germline CDR1 reads SGHVS; CDR2 reads FQNEAQ. V lost 2 bases to trimming and J lost 2 bases, with 12 bases between them. In DNA, the CDR3 is TGTGCCAGCAGCTTAAAATCGGACGGAAACACTGAAGCTTTCTTT. Protein product: CASSLKSDGNTEAFF. Full variable domain (missing parts from reference TRBV7-8 and TRBJ1-1): GAGVSQSPRYKVAKRGQDVALRCDPISGHVSLFWYQQALGQGPEFLTYFQNEAQLDKSGLPSDRFFAERPEGSVSTLKIQRTQQEDSAVYLCASSLKSDGNTEAFFGQGTRLTVV.

This clonotype was counted a few times. This rearrangement joins TRBV15 to TRBJ2-1; D is uncertain. CDR1 LNHNV and CDR2 YYDKDF come from the germline V gene (reference sequence). Trimming left V 3 bases short and J 8 bases short, with 23 bases between. The CDR3 runs to 17 residues. CDR3 DNA: TGTGCCACCAGCAGCCCCCCCGGGTGGGATAACACGGATGAGCAGTTCTTC. It yields the protein CATSSPPGWDNTDEQFF.

This clonotype was recorded many times. This rearrangement joins TRBV29-1 to TRBJ2-5, with 9 positions matching TRBD1. V shed 5 bases, J shed 5 bases, and the junction held 9 bases outside the gene matches. The CDR3 has 14 residues. The germline V gene has CDR1 SQVTM and CDR2 ANQGSEA. The CDR3 DNA follows: TGCAGCGTTTTCCCGGGACAGGGAAAGGAGACCCAGTACTTC. This translates into CSVFPGQGKETQYF. The complete variable domain, with remaining parts taken from reference TRBV29-1 and TRBJ2-5, reads SAVISQKPSRDICQRGTSLTIQCQVDSQVTMMFWYRQQPGQSLTLIATANQGSEATYESGFVIDKFPISRPNLTFSTLTVSNMSPEDSSIYLCSVFPGQGKETQYFGPGTRLLVL.

This clonotype was recorded many times. V is TRBV29-1 and J is TRBJ1-1; D not certain. The CDR3 contains 14 residues. CDR1 and CDR2 (germline): SQVTM, ANQGSEA. Trimming shortened V by 6 bases and J by 8 bases, and 22 bases separated the two germline ends. This CDR3 is CSVGALLEHKEAFF. The CDR3 coding sequence is TGCAGCGTCGGAGCACTCTTAGAACATAAGGAAGCTTTCTTT.

This clonotype has just a few counts. This chain joins TRBV7-9 and TRBJ2-7, with TRBD1 as a possible D gene (6 bases). CDR1 is SEHNR, CDR2 FQNEAQ, per germline (reference sequence). V lost 8 bases and J lost 3, with 14 bases in between. This CDR3 comprises 13 residues. Here the CDR3 reads CASGTRGNYEQYV. CDR3 DNA sequence: TGTGCCAGCGGGACCAGGGGTAACTACGAGCAGTACGTC.

This clonotype was counted at least ten times. The rearrangement joins TRBV7-8 to TRBJ2-7; 13 bases fit TRBD2. Per the germline V gene, CDR1 is SGHVS and CDR2 is FQNEAQ. Trimming removed 3 bases from V and 2 bases from J; junction bases left unmatched: 1. CDR3 size: 15 residues. The DNA for the CDR3 is TGTGCCAGCAGCTTGGGACTAGCGGGAACCTACGAGCAGTACGTC. The encoded protein is CASSLGLAGTYEQYV.

The chain couples TRBV18 to TRBJ2-3; 8 bases fit TRBD1. V lost 3 bases, J lost 4 bases, and 6 bases stayed unmatched. The CDR3 totals 15 residues. Germline CDR1 KGHSH, CDR2 LQKENI. Here the CDR3 DNA reads TGTGCCAGCTCACCGTTGGGCAGGGGGCCAGATACGCAGTATTTT. It codes for CASSPLGRGPDTQYF.

This clonotype was found a few times. J is TRBJ2-3 and V is TRBV7-8; 8 bases fit TRBD2. This CDR3 contains 15 residues. CDR1 and CDR2 (germline): SGHVS, FQNEAQ. After removal of 4 bases from V and 8 bases from J, the junction contained 11 bases not matched to a gene. CDR3 sequence reads: CASSSPWREEVTQYF. The CDR3 region has the DNA TGTGCCAGCAGCTCACCCTGGCGGGAGGAGGTTACGCAGTATTTT.

V usage is TRBV20-1 and J usage is TRBJ1-2; 7 bases fit TRBD1. J was trimmed by 4 bases and V by 5 bases; bases with no gene match: 7. CDR1 DFQATT and CDR2 SNEGSKA come from the germline V gene (reference sequence). The length of the CDR3 is 13 residues. CDR3 sequence reads: CSAPTGTAYGYTF. The CDR3, as DNA: TGCAGTGCTCCAACCGGGACAGCCTATGGCTACACCTTC.

This clonotype came up a few times. The chain is built from TRBV25-1 and TRBJ2-4; TRBD2 is a possible D gene (6 bases). From germline, CDR1 is MGHDK and CDR2 SYGVNS. This CDR3 has 15 amino acids. V lost 1 base to trimming and J lost 4 bases, with 11 bases between them. The CDR3, as DNA: TGTGCCAGCAGTGAATGGGGAGGTGGTAAAAACATTCAGTACTTC. Its protein is CASSEWGGGKNIQYF.

This clonotype occurred a few times. The V gene is TRBV6-2 or TRBV6-3, the J gene TRBJ2-1; TRBD2 might be the D (5 bases). The CDR3 contains 15 residues. Germline-derived CDR1 and CDR2 are MNHEY and SVGEGT. Trimming shortened V by 6 bases and J by 3 bases, and 15 bases separated the two germline ends. CDR3 nucleotides: TGTGCCAGCAGCTCAGAAGACGGGGACTACAATGAGCAGTTCTTC. This codes for CASSSEDGDYNEQFF.

The chain uses TRBV6-1 and TRBJ1-5; D remains ambiguous. Germline loops: CDR1 MNHNS, CDR2 SASEGT. The germline V and J ends were trimmed by 1 base and 1 base, with 14 bases remaining between them. The CDR3 sequence is 17 residues long. The CDR3 reads CASSEGLASLSNQPQHF. The CDR3 nucleotides are TGTGCCAGCAGTGAAGGACTGGCCAGCTTGAGCAATCAGCCCCAGCATTTT.

This clonotype was picked up many times. V is TRBV5-1 and J is TRBJ2-7; D uncertain. The germline V gene has CDR1 SGHRS and CDR2 YFSETQ. This CDR3 region has 15 residues. Trimming shortened V by 4 bases and J by 5 bases, and 19 bases separated the two germline ends. CDR3 in DNA: TGCGCCAGCAGCCGCGAAACGTATTCCCCCAACGAGCAGTACTTC. Its protein is CASSRETYSPNEQYF. The variable domain in full, completed from reference TRBV5-1 and TRBJ2-7, reads KAGVTQTPRYLIKTRGQQVTLSCSPISGHRSVSWYQQTPGQGLQFLFEYFSETQRNKGNFPGRFSGRQFSNSRSEMNVSTLELGDSALYLCASSRETYSPNEQYFGPGTRLTVT.

The genes are TRBV7-2 and TRBJ2-4, with TRBD1 as a possible D gene (7 bases). Germline V gene lookup returns CDR1 SGHTA and CDR2 FQGNSA. This CDR3 comprises 13 residues. V gave up 5 bases and J gave up 12 bases, with 17 bases separating them. The CDR3: CASSLSRRDSQYF. As DNA, the CDR3 is TGTGCCAGCAGCCTCTCGAGGAGGGACAGTCAGTACTTC. Together with reference TRBV7-2 and TRBJ2-4, the CDR3 gives the full variable domain: GAGVSQSPSNKVTEKGKDVELRCDPISGHTALYWYRQSLGQGLEFLIYFQGNSAPDKSGLPSDRFSAERTGGSVSTLTIQRTQQEDSAVYLCASSLSRRDSQYFGAGTRLSVL.

This clonotype was counted many times. The chain couples TRBV29-1 to TRBJ2-7, with 7 bases matching TRBD1. This CDR3 spans 17 amino acids. Germline CDR1 reads SQVTM; CDR2 reads ANQGSEA. Unmatched junction bases numbered 19, after V lost 4 bases and J lost 4 bases. The CDR3: CSVGEGREKDRSYEQYV. CDR3 nucleotides: TGCAGCGTTGGAGAGGGTAGAGAAAAGGACAGGTCTTACGAGCAGTACGTC.

This clonotype was observed a few times. This chain joins TRBV7-6 and TRBJ1-5; D ambiguous. Germline CDR1 is SGHVS and CDR2 is FNYEAQ. V shed 2 bases and J shed 3 bases, with 8 bases lying between them. This CDR3 contains 14 residues. CDR3 DNA sequence: TGTGCCAGCAGCTTACTCCCCCACAATCAGCCCCAGCATTTT. Translating gives CASSLLPHNQPQHF.

The J gene is TRBJ2-2, the V gene TRBV20-1, with 9 positions matching TRBD2. The V and J ends lost 6 bases and 3 bases, in that order; junction bases with no gene match: 5. This CDR3 contains 14 residues. The germline gives CDR1 DFQATT, CDR2 SNEGSKA (reference sequence). The CDR3 loop is CSASLAGYTGELFF. CDR3 in DNA: TGCAGTGCCAGTCTAGCGGGGTACACCGGGGAGCTGTTTTTT.